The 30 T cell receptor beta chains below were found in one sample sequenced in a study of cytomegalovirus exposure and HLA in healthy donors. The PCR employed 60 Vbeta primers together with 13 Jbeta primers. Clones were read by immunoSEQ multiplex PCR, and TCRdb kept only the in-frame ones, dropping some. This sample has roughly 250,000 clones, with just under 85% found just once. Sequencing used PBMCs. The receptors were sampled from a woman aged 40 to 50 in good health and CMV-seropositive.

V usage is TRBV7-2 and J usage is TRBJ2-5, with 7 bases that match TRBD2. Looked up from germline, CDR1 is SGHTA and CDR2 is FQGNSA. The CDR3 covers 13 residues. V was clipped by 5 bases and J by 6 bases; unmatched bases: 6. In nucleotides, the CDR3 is TGTGCCAGCAGCAGACTAGCAGGAAAGACCCAGTACTTC. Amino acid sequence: CASSRLAGKTQYF.

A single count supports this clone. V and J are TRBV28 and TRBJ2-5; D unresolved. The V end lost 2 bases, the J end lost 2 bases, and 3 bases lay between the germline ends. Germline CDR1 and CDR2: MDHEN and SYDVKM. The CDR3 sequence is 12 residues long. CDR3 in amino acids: CASSLQQETQYF. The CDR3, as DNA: TGTGCCAGCAGTTTACAGCAAGAGACCCAGTACTTC.

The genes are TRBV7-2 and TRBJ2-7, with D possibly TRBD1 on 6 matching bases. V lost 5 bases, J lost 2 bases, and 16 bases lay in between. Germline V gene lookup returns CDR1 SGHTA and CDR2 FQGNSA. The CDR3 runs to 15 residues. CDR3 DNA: TGTGCCAGCAGCGCCTACAGGGAATCCCCCTACGAGCAGTACTTC. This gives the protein CASSAYRESPYEQYF. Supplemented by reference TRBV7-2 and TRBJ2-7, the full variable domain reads GAGVSQSPSNKVTEKGKDVELRCDPISGHTALYWYRQSLGQGLEFLIYFQGNSAPDKSGLPSDRFSAERTGGSVSTLTIQRTQQEDSAVYLCASSAYRESPYEQYFGPGTRLTVT.

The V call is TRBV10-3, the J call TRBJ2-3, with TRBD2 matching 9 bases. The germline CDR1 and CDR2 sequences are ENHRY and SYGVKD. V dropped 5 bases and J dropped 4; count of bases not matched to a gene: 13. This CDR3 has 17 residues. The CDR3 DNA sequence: TGTGCCATCAGTTCCTCGGTAGCGGGAGTTGGCGCAGATACGCAGTATTTT. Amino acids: CAISSSVAGVGADTQYF.

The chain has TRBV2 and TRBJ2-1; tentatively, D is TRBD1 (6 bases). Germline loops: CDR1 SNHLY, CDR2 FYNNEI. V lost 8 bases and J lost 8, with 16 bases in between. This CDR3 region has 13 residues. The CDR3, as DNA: TGTGCCAGCCGAGTGGATGCAGGGGATGAGCAGTTCTTC. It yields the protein CASRVDAGDEQFF. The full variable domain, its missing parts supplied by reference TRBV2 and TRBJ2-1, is EPEVTQTPSHQVTQMGQEVILRCVPISNHLYFYWYRQILGQKVEFLVSFYNNEISEKSEIFDDQFSVERPDGSNFTLKIRSTKLEDSAMYFCASRVDAGDEQFFGPGTRLTVL.

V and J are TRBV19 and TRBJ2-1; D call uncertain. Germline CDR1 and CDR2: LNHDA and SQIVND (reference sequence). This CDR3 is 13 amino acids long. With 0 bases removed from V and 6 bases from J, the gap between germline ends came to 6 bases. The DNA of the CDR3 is TGTGCCAGTAGTATAGAATCTCCCAATGAGCAGTTCTTC. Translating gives CASSIESPNEQFF.

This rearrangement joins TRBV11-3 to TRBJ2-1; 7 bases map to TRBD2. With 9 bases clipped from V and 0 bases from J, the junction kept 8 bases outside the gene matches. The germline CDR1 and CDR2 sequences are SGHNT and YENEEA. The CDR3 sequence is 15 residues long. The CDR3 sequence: CASAGEGSSYNEQFF. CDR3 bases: TGTGCCAGTGCTGGGGAGGGGAGCTCCTACAATGAGCAGTTCTTC. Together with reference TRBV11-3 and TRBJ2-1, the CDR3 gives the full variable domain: EAGVVQSPRYKIIEKKQPVAFWCNPISGHNTLYWYLQNLGQGPELLIRYENEEAVDDSQLPKDRFSAERLKGVDSTLKIQPAELGDSAVYLCASAGEGSSYNEQFFGPGTRLTVL.

The chain's CDR3 is CASSLQTGRNSPLHF. CDR3 bases: TGTGCCAGCAGCTTACAGACAGGGAGAAATTCACCCCTCCACTTT. The rearrangement uses TRBV7-9 and TRBJ1-6; TRBD1 agrees at 7 bases. Trimming removed 2 bases from V and 7 bases from J; junction bases left unmatched: 5. CDR3 length: 15 residues. Germline V gives CDR1 SEHNR, CDR2 FQNEAQ (reference sequence).

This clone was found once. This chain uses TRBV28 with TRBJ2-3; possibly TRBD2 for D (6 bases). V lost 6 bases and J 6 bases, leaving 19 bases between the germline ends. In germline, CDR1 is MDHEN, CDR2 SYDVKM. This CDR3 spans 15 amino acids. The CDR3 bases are TGTGCCAGCAGCCCTGGGGGACTTCCTCAGGATACGCAGTATTTT. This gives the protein CASSPGGLPQDTQYF.

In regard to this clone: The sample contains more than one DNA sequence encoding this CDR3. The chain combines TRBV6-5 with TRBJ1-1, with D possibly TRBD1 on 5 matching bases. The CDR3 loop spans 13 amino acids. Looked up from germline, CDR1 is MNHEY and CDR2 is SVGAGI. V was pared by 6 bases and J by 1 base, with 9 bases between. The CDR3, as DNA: TGTGCCAGCAGCCGGGGGGGGAACACTGAAGCTTTCTTT. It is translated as CASSRGGNTEAFF.

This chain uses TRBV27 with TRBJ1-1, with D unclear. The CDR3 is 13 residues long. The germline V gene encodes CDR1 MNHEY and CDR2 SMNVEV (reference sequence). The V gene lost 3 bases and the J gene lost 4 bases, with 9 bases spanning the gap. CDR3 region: CASSLTPGTEAFF. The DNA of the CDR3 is TGTGCCAGCAGTTTGACACCAGGCACTGAAGCTTTCTTT.

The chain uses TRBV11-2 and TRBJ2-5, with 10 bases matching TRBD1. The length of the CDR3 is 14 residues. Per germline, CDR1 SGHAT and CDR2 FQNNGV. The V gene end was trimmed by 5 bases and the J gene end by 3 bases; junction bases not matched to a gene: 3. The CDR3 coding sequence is TGTGCCAGCAGCCGGGACAGGGGTGAAGAGACCCAGTACTTC. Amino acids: CASSRDRGEETQYF.

CDR3 amino acids: CSVEEDSPSYEQYF. Here the CDR3 DNA reads TGCAGCGTTGAAGAGGACAGCCCCTCCTACGAGCAGTACTTC. This chain connects TRBV29-1 to TRBJ2-7, with TRBD1 as a possible D gene (6 bases). CDR3 length: 14 amino acids. Per germline, CDR1 SQVTM and CDR2 ANQGSEA. V was shortened by 0 bases and J by 0 bases, with 9 bases between the two germline ends.

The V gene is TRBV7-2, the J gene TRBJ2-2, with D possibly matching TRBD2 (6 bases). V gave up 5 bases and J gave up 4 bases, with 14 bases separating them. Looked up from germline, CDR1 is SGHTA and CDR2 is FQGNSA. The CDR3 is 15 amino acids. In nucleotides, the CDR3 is TGTGCCAGCAGCCTAAGGAGGGATGCCACCGGGGAGCTGTTTTTT. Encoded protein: CASSLRRDATGELFF.

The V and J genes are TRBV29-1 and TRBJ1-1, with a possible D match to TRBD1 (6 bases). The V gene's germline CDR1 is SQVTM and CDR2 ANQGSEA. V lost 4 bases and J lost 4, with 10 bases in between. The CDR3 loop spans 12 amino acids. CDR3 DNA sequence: TGCAGCGTTGTTGCCAGGGGCACTGAAGCTTTCTTT. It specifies CSVVARGTEAFF.

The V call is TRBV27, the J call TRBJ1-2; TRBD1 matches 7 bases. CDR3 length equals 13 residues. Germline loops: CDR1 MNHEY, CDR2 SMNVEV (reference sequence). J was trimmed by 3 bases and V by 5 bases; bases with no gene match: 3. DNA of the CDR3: TGTGCCAGCAGTGGGGACAGATACTATGGCTACACCTTC. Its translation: CASSGDRYYGYTF.

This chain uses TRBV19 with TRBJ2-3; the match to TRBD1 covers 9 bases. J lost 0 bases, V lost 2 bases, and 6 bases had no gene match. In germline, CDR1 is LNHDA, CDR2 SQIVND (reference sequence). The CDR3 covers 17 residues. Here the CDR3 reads CASSITTGTGSTDTQYF. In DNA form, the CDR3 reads TGTGCCAGTAGTATAACCACCGGGACAGGGAGCACAGATACGCAGTATTTT.

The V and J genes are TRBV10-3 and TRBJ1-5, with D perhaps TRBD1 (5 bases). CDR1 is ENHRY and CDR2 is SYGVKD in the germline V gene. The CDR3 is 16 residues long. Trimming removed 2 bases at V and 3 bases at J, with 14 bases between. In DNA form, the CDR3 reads TGTGCCATCAGTGAGGCGGCAGCAGGGCCCAATCAGCCCCAGCATTTT. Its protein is CAISEAAAGPNQPQHF.

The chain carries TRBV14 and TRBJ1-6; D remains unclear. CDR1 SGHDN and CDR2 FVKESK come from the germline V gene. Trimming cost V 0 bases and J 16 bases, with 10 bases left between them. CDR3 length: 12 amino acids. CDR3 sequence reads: CASSQDLAPLHF. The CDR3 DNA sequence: TGTGCCAGCAGCCAAGATCTAGCGCCTCTCCACTTT.

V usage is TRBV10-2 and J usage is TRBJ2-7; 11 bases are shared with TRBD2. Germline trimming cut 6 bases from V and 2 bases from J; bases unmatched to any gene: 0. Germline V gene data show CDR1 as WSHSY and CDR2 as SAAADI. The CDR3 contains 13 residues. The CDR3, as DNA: TGCGCCAGCAGGACTAGCGGGGCCTACGAGCAGTACTTC. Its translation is CASRTSGAYEQYF.

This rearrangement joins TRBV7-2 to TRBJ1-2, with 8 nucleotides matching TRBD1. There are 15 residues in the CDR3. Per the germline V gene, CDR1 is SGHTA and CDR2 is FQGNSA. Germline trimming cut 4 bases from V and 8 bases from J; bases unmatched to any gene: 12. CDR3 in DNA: TGTGCCAGCAGCTCATGGACAGGGAGGGCGGGAGGCTACACCTTC. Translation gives CASSSWTGRAGGYTF.

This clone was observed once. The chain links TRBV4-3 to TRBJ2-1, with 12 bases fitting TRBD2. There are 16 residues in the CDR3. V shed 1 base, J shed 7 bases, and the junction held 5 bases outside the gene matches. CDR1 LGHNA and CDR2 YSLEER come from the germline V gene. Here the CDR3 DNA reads TGCGCCAGCAGCCAAGCCAGGACTAGCGGGGCGAATGAGCAGTTCTTC. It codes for CASSQARTSGANEQFF.

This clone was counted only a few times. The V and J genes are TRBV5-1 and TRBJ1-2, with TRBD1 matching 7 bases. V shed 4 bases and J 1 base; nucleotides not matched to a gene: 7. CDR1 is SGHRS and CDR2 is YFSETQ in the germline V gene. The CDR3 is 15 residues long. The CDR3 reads CASSAGTEYNYGYTF. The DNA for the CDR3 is TGCGCCAGCAGCGCGGGGACAGAGTATAACTATGGCTACACCTTC.

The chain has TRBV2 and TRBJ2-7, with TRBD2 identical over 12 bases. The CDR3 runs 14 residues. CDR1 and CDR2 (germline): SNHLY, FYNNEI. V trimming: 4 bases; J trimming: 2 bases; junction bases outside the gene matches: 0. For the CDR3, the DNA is TGTGCCAGCAGTGGGACTAGCGGGACCTACGAGCAGTACTTC. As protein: CASSGTSGTYEQYF.

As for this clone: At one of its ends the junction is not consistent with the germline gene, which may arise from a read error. CDR3 DNA: TGTTCCAGCAGCCCAGACAGTTCGCTTGGGGCCAACGTCCTGACTTTC. It specifies CSSSPDSSLGANVLTF. The V call is TRBV7-9, the J call TRBJ2-6, with a tentative D call TRBD1 (5 bases). The CDR3 is made up of 16 amino acids. Germline V gene lookup returns CDR1 SEHNR and CDR2 FQNEAQ (reference sequence). The full variable domain, rest sourced from reference TRBV7-9 and TRBJ2-6, is DTGVSQNPRHKITKRGQNVTFRCDPISEHNRLYWYRQTLGQGPEFLTYFQNEAQLEKSRLLSDRFSAERPKGSFSTLEIQRTEQGDSAMYLCSSSPDSSLGANVLTFGAGSRLTVL.

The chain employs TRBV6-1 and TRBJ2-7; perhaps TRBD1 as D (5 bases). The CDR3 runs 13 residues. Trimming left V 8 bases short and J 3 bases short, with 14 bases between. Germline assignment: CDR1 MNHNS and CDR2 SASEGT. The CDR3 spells CASVLTANYEQYF. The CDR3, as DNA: TGTGCCAGCGTTCTGACAGCGAACTACGAGCAGTACTTC.

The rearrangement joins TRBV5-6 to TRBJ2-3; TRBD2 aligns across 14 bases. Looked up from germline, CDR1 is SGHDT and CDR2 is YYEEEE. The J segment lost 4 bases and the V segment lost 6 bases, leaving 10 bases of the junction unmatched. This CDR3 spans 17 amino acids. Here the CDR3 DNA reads TGTGCCAGCAAGTGGACCGGGACTAGCGGGAGATCAGATACGCAGTATTTT. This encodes CASKWTGTSGRSDTQYF. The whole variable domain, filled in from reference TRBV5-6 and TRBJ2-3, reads DAGVTQSPTHLIKTRGQQVTLRCSPKSGHDTVSWYQQALGQGPQFIFQYYEEEERQRGNFPDRFSGHQFPNYSSELNVNALLLGDSALYLCASKWTGTSGRSDTQYFGPGTRLTVL.

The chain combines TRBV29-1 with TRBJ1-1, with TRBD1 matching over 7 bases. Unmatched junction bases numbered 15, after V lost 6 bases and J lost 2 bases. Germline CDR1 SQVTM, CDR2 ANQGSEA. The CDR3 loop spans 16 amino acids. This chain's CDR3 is CSVGRGQVRFNTEAFF. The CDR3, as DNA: TGCAGCGTGGGCCGTGGACAGGTAAGATTCAACACTGAAGCTTTCTTT.

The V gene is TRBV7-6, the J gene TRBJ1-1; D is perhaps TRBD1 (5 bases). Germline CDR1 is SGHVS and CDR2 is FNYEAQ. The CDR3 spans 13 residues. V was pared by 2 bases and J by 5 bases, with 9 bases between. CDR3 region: CASSLWKGTEAFF. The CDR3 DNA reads TGTGCCAGCAGCTTATGGAAGGGGACTGAAGCTTTCTTT.

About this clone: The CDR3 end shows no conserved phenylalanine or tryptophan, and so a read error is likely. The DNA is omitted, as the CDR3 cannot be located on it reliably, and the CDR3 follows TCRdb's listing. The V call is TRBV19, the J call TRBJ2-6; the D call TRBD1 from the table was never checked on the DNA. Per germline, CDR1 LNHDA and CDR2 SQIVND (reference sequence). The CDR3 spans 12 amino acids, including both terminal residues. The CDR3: CASSTRGQGLSI.